This T cell receptor (beta chain) is from a study of T cell responses to AZD1222 COVID-19 vaccine. Some clones are missing from TCRdb's copy, which holds only in-frame ones; the method was immunoSEQ multiplex PCR. The sample carries about 150,000 clones, 90% recorded once. Study-wide points: Increased Spike-specific TCR breadth and depth were observed after two AZD1222 doses. Repertoires were collected only later (after the peak T cell response had occurred).

This clone was observed a single time. Its target is unknown. This CDR3 is 15 amino acids long. V was clipped by 0 bases and J by 1 base, with 8 bases between them. The V gene's germline CDR1 is SGHRS and CDR2 YFSETQ. Here the sequenced sample was peripheral blood, taken on day 0 of AZD1222 vaccination. The clonotype originates from an adult in good health. The genes are TRBV5-1 and TRBJ1-3; the D gene is possibly TRBD1 (6 bases). The CDR3 bases are TGCGCCAGCAGCTTGGGGACAGCATCTGGAAACACCATATATTTT. Translation gives CASSLGTASGNTIYF.